Given below is one TCR beta chain in context. The data were produced by immunoSEQ multiplex PCR, yet TCRdb's version contains in-frame clones alone and is incomplete. There are nearly 300,000 clones in the sample; under 90% occur only once, and less than 3.5% lies in the top ten. Someone with COVID-19 had been met by exposed participants within 2 weeks before study entry. The entry originates in a study of blood T cell repertoires in COVID-19. For the study at large: Material from acute and convalescent COVID-19 was sourced from the United States, Italy and Spain.

This CDR3 is 15 amino acids long. Per germline, CDR1 MNHEY and CDR2 SVGEGT. The ends lost 6 bases at V and 4 bases at J; junction bases unmatched: 9. Material: PBMCs or T cells enriched from blood (not recorded which). The TCR comes from a woman in her 50s who had been exposed to COVID-19. This sequence joins TRBV6-2 or TRBV6-3 and TRBJ1-5, with 7 bases identical to TRBD1. CDR3 DNA sequence: TGTGCCAGCAGCCTCGGGACAGCGAGTAATCAGCCCCAGCATTTT. This codes for CASSLGTASNQPQHF.